The 13 T cell receptor beta chains below come from one sample, sequenced in a study of glioma-infiltrating T cells. The iRepertoire nested amplicon-rescue multiplex PCR amplified TCR alpha and beta CDR3s from RNA. Each CDR3 protein is one row after TCRdb ran MiXCR on the multiplex PCR reads. The data contain around 120,000 distinct CDR3 sequences, around a quarter of them seen just once; the ten biggest clones take up 27%. The sequenced material came from glioma tissue, nonneoplastic brain tissue, or PBMCs (not recorded which). These receptors originate from a human donor with low-grade glioma or glioblastoma, undergoing nonglioma brain surgery, or in good health (not recorded which).

The rearrangement joins TRBV7-8 to TRBJ1-5, with D unresolved. With 1 base removed from V and 0 bases from J, the gap between germline ends came to 10 bases. There are 16 residues in the CDR3. In germline, CDR1 is SGHVS, CDR2 FQNEAQ. CDR3 DNA: TGTGCCAGCAGCTTAGGCTCCAGCCTTAGCAATCAGCCCCAGCATTTT. Encoded protein: CASSLGSSLSNQPQHF.

This clonotype has more than one count but fewer than ten. J is TRBJ1-6 and V is TRBV29-1, with a possible D match to TRBD1 (5 bases). V shed 6 bases and J shed 8 bases, with 14 bases lying between them. The CDR3 has 13 amino acids. Per the germline V gene, CDR1 is SQVTM and CDR2 is ANQGSEA. Written as DNA, the CDR3 is TGCAGCGTGGCCCGGGACTCAGATTCACCCCTCCACTTT. As protein: CSVARDSDSPLHF.

This clonotype has a handful of counts. J is TRBJ2-3 and V is TRBV2, with D perhaps matching TRBD1 or TRBD2 (5 bases each). There are 14 residues in the CDR3. Looked up from germline, CDR1 is SNHLY and CDR2 is FYNNEI. With 4 bases removed from V and 0 bases from J, the gap between germline ends came to 8 bases. The CDR3 DNA sequence: TGTGCCAGCAGTGGAGGGGCTAGCACAGATACGCAGTATTTT. This sequence encodes CASSGGASTDTQYF.

The V call is TRBV27, the J call TRBJ2-5, with a possible D match to TRBD1 (6 bases). Between the trimmed V and J ends, which lost 8 bases and 3 bases, there was a span of 16 bases. Germline V CDR1 and CDR2: MNHEY, SMNVEV (reference sequence). CDR3 length equals 14 residues. The CDR3: CASGPRGTKETQYF. The CDR3 bases are TGTGCCAGCGGCCCGAGGGGGACAAAAGAGACCCAGTACTTC.

As to this clonotype: One base away lies a much larger clone, so this may be a sequencing read error. The gene calls are TRBV6-4 and TRBJ1-1; 7 positions match TRBD1. CDR3 size: 12 residues. Germline trimming cut 8 bases from V and 7 bases from J; bases unmatched to any gene: 7. Per germline, CDR1 MRHNA and CDR2 SNTAGT. CDR3 residues: CASGANRGEAFF. In nucleotides, the CDR3 is TGTGCCAGCGGGGCAAACAGGGGTGAAGCTTTCTTT.

This clonotype showed up many times. The chain joins TRBV6-2 or TRBV6-3 to TRBJ2-7; no clear D gene. The V gene's germline CDR1 is MNHEY and CDR2 SVGEGT. This CDR3 region has 14 residues. The V end was cut by 3 bases, the J end by 2 bases, with 11 bases between. CDR3 protein: CASSYRGSTYEQYV. CDR3 DNA sequence: TGTGCCAGCAGTTATCGAGGTTCCACCTACGAGCAGTACGTC.

The J gene is TRBJ2-3, the V gene TRBV5-4; perhaps TRBD1 as D (6 bases). CDR1 is SGHNT and CDR2 is YYREEE in the germline V gene (reference sequence). Between the trimmed V and J ends, which lost 4 bases and 6 bases, there was a span of 15 bases. There are 14 residues in the CDR3. The CDR3 coding sequence is TGTGCCAGCAGCCGGGACACGCCGAGGGATACGCAGTATTTT. This encodes CASSRDTPRDTQYF.

This clonotype was seen more than once but under ten times. The J gene is TRBJ1-6, the V gene TRBV6-1; D is unclear. Germline lookup yields CDR1 MNHNS and CDR2 SASEGT. The CDR3 runs 13 residues. The V end lost 4 bases, the J end lost 9 bases, and 10 bases lay between the germline ends. The CDR3 protein is CASSGQFGSPLHF. CDR3 sequence (DNA): TGTGCCAGCAGTGGACAATTCGGTTCACCCCTCCACTTT.

This clonotype turned up a few times. J is TRBJ1-6 and V is TRBV6-1; 10 bases are a match to TRBD1. In germline, CDR1 is MNHNS, CDR2 SASEGT. CDR3 length: 15 residues. Trimming took 6 bases from V and 6 from J; bases not matched to a gene: 5. CDR3 nucleotides: TGTGCCAGCAGCCGGACAGGGGGTGGTAATTCACCCCTCCACTTT. Protein product: CASSRTGGGNSPLHF.

This clonotype was counted only a few times. The J gene is TRBJ2-7, the V gene TRBV6-1; D is perhaps TRBD1 or TRBD2 (5 bases each). The CDR3 consists of 14 residues. The germline CDR1 and CDR2 sequences are MNHNS and SASEGT. V was clipped by 5 bases and J by 2 bases, with 13 bases between them. The CDR3 sequence is CASSPVGVPYEQYV. The CDR3 DNA reads as TGTGCCAGCAGTCCCGTGGGGGTCCCCTACGAGCAGTACGTC.

This clonotype has more than one count but fewer than ten. The chain uses TRBV6-2 or TRBV6-3 and TRBJ2-7; 13 nucleotides match TRBD2. Unmatched junction bases numbered 9, after V lost 6 bases and J lost 4 bases. Germline CDR1 and CDR2: MNHEY and SVGEGT. The CDR3 covers 16 residues. CDR3 sequence: CASSPLGLAGEYEQYV. The CDR3 DNA reads as TGTGCCAGCAGCCCACTTGGACTAGCGGGGGAGTACGAGCAGTACGTC.

This clonotype has a count of ten or more. The CDR3 protein is CSAGTSYTQYF. The CDR3 DNA reads TGCAGTGCCGGGACTAGCTACACGCAGTATTTT. The rearrangement links TRBV20-1 to TRBJ2-3; 9 bases match TRBD2. CDR1 is DFQATT, CDR2 SNEGSKA, per germline (reference sequence). V gave up 6 bases and J gave up 9 bases; unmatched junction bases: 4. This CDR3 comprises 11 residues.

The rearrangement links TRBV20-1 to TRBJ2-7, with TRBD1 matching over 8 bases. The V gene's germline CDR1 is DFQATT and CDR2 SNEGSKA (reference sequence). The CDR3 runs to 13 residues. With 6 bases clipped from V and 4 bases from J, the junction kept 8 bases outside the gene matches. The CDR3 bases are TGCAGTGCATACGGACAGGGCAGGTACGAGCAGTACGTC. Translating gives CSAYGQGRYEQYV.